This record looks at one T cell receptor beta chain sequence and its context. The CDR3 is made up of 14 amino acids. Germline V CDR1 and CDR2: SGHNT, YYREEE (reference sequence). The V and J ends lost 1 base and 5 bases respectively, with 12 bases between them. The record originates from a study of cytomegalovirus exposure and HLA in healthy donors. 60 Vbeta and 13 Jbeta primers were used in PCR. Profiling relied on immunoSEQ multiplex PCR, and the TCRdb table lists in-frame clones only, not all of them. The table includes about 180,000 clones, 60% to 85% detected once. The clonotype originates from a man aged 18-30 years in good health and CMV-seronegative. Sequencing was done on a sample of PBMCs. The chain employs TRBV5-4 and TRBJ2-5; perhaps TRBD1 as D (5 bases). The CDR3 protein is CASSLFQGAETQYF. The CDR3 coding sequence is TGTGCCAGCAGCTTGTTTCAGGGTGCCGAGACCCAGTACTTC. The entire variable domain, with the rest obtained from reference TRBV5-4 and TRBJ2-5, is as follows: ETGVTQSPTHLIKTRGQQVTLRCSSQSGHNTVSWYQQALGQGPQFIFQYYREEENGRGNFPPRFSGLQFPNYSSELNVNALELDDSALYLCASSLFQGAETQYFGPGTRLLVL.